The rows below give T cell receptor beta chains drawn from one sample of a study of regulatory T cells in long-lasting Graves disease. Each CDR3 protein is one row after TCRdb ran MiXCR on the multiplex PCR reads. The sample has 400,000 to 500,000 distinct CDR3 sequences, about 22% seen once. The sequencing here drew on peripheral blood mononuclear cells (PBMCs), taken when the disease was refractory, from a patient treated with antithyroid drugs. All receptors derive from a female donor with Graves disease. CDR3s include the opening cysteine and the closing phenylalanine or tryptophan. Fields, in order: D gene, clone size, J gene, V gene, CDR3 protein, CDR3 DNA. A D gene is named only where the DNA matches it firmly. The size entry is marked missing in some rows and otherwise reads once, few, many or a size class.

TRBD1	.	TRBJ2-7	TRBV5-1	CASSRGQVSDEQYF	TGCGCCAGCAGCCGGGGACAGGTCTCCGACGAGCAGTACTTC
TRBD1	many	TRBJ1-4	TRBV9	CASSVGGMGQINEKLFF	TGTGCCAGCAGCGTAGGCGGGATGGGACAGATTAATGAAAAACTGTTTTTT
.	few	TRBJ2-7	TRBV3-1	CASSQDTGFYEQYF	TGTGCCAGCAGCCAAGATACCGGGTTCTACGAGCAGTACTTC
.	.	TRBJ2-1	TRBV7-8	CASSTAYRANEQFF	TGTGCCAGCAGCACCGCTTACAGGGCTAATGAGCAGTTCTTC
.	.	TRBJ1-3	TRBV20-1	CSARAGGVGNTIYF	TGCAGTGCTAGAGCGGGAGGGGTCGGAAACACCATATATTTT
.	.	TRBJ2-1	TRBV28	CASSSPRGRNEQFF	TGTGCCAGCAGTTCCCCTCGCGGGCGCAATGAGCAGTTCTTC
.	.	TRBJ2-7	TRBV3-1	CASSQDALGAYEQYF	TGTGCCAGCAGCCAAGATGCGCTGGGGGCGTACGAGCAGTACTTC
.	.	TRBJ2-7	TRBV20-1	CSAREGEYEQYF	TGCAGTGCTAGGGAAGGGGAGTACGAGCAGTACTTC
.	.	TRBJ1-1	TRBV6-5	CASSYGDTGAFF	TGTGCCAGCAGTTACGGGGATACTGGAGCTTTCTTT
.	few	TRBJ1-6	TRBV9	CASSVYPGGGESPLHF	TGTGCCAGCAGCGTATATCCGGGGGGAGGGGAATCACCCCTCCACTTT